The 6 T cell receptor beta chains reported below all come from one sample, sequenced in a study of cytomegalovirus exposure and HLA in healthy donors. A multiplex PCR was run with 60 Vbeta primers and 13 Jbeta primers. The protocol was immunoSEQ multiplex PCR, while the TCRdb copy is restricted to in-frame clones and leaves out a portion. The sample has 80,000 or so clones; roughly four fifths are singletons. The material sequenced was PBMCs. Every receptor here comes from a man between 40 and 49 years old in good health and CMV-seronegative.

The V call is TRBV7-9, the J call TRBJ1-1, with D unclear. In germline, CDR1 is SEHNR, CDR2 FQNEAQ (reference sequence). The CDR3 contains 11 residues. V was trimmed by 10 bases and J by 0 bases, leaving 6 bases between them. CDR3 DNA sequence: TGTGCCACTGAGGTGAACACTGAAGCTTTCTTT. Translated: CATEVNTEAFF.

The chain recombines TRBV28 with TRBJ1-4; tentatively, D is TRBD1 (5 bases). The CDR3 runs 15 residues. Trimming took off 2 bases at V and 7 bases at J, with 14 bases between the two ends. The germline V gene has CDR1 MDHEN and CDR2 SYDVKM. The CDR3 bases are TGTGCCAGCAGTTTAATTGGGGGGAGAGGTGAAAAACTGTTTTTT. Translated, it gives CASSLIGGRGEKLFF.

This clone came up once. The chain uses TRBV12-2 and TRBJ1-5. TRBV12-2 is termed a pseudogene. This CDR3 contains 14 residues. CDR3 coding DNA: TGTGCAAGTCGCCCAACGACGGGGTTAAAGCCCCAGCATTTT. This gives the protein CASRPTTGLKPQHF.

The chain links TRBV4-1 to TRBJ1-1; perhaps TRBD1 as D (6 bases). Germline CDR1 and CDR2: MGHRA and YSYEKL. The CDR3 sequence is 14 residues long. V gave up 0 bases and J gave up 4 bases, with 9 bases separating them. DNA for the CDR3: TGCGCCAGCAGCCAAGAACACAGGGTCACTGAAGCTTTCTTT. The encoded protein is CASSQEHRVTEAFF.

This clone has more than one count but fewer than ten. The genes are TRBV4-3 and TRBJ2-3; 8 nucleotides line up with TRBD2. Germline CDR1 LGHNA, CDR2 YSLEER. Trimming at V came to 0 bases and at J to 5 bases, leaving 7 bases not matched to a gene. The CDR3 has 16 amino acids. This CDR3 is CASSQDTGLVGDTQYF. DNA for the CDR3: TGCGCCAGCAGCCAAGATACGGGACTAGTAGGAGATACGCAGTATTTT.

The chain joins TRBV5-6 to TRBJ2-7; the match to TRBD1 covers 9 bases. The CDR3 spans 14 residues. After removal of 5 bases from V and 0 bases from J, the junction contained 3 bases not matched to a gene. Germline CDR1 reads SGHDT; CDR2 reads YYEEEE. The CDR3 reads CASRGQGLSYEQYF. Here the CDR3 DNA reads TGTGCCAGCAGGGGACAGGGACTCTCCTACGAGCAGTACTTC.